The rows below give T cell receptor beta chains drawn from one sample of a study of CD8 T cells in Susac syndrome. TCRdb reprocessed the immunoSEQ multiplex PCR reads via MiXCR and lists one record per CDR3 protein. The data contain under 200,000 distinct CDR3 sequences, around 94% of them singletons. Sequencing was performed on CD4+ T cells from PBMCs. Receptors were obtained from a human donor in good health. Both conserved end residues are part of each CDR3. The D gene is left open where the match is weak. Clone size is not always given. Where it is, it says once, few, many or a class for expanded clones.

>TRBJ2-1|TRBV12-3/TRBV12-4|.|.
TGTGCCAGCAGCCCGTCGGGGGTCGGTGAGCAGTTCTTC
CASSPSGVGEQFF
>TRBJ1-2|TRBV20-1|.|.
TGCAGTGCAGGGACACGGGCTCGGTCTGGCTACACCTTC
CSAGTRARSGYTF
>TRBJ2-5|TRBV7-9|TRBD1|.
TGTGCCAGCACCCTACTCGGGACAGGGCCCCAAGAGACCCAGTACTTC
CASTLLGTGPQETQYF
>TRBJ2-5|TRBV4-3|TRBD1|.
TGCGCCAGCAGCCCCCGGGACAGTGGCGACACCCAGTACTTC
CASSPRDSGDTQYF
>TRBJ1-5|TRBV5-1|TRBD1|.
TGCGCCAGCAGCTTGGCCCCGGGACAGAGTCAGCCCCAGCATTTT
CASSLAPGQSQPQHF
>TRBJ2-5|TRBV5-6|.|.
TGTGCCAGCAGCTTGGGAGGGGCCGTAGAGACCCAGTACTTC
CASSLGGAVETQYF
>TRBJ2-1|TRBV6-5|.|.
TGTGCCAGCCGAGACAGGCGGACCTACAATGAGCAGTTCTTC
CASRDRRTYNEQFF
>TRBJ2-7|TRBV29-1|.|.
TGCAGCGTTGAAGATACGCGGGGCAGAGGGAATTACGAGCAGTACTTC
CSVEDTRGRGNYEQYF
>TRBJ2-1|TRBV2|TRBD2|.
TGTGCCAGCAGCTTGGGACTAGCGTACAATGAGCAGTTCTTC
CASSLGLAYNEQFF
>TRBJ1-6|TRBV20-1|TRBD1|.
TGCAGTGCTAGGACAGGGAACGATTCACCCCTCCACTTT
CSARTGNDSPLHF
>TRBJ1-5|TRBV4-2|.|.
TGTGCCAGCAGCCAAGATCTTGTCAAGCCCCAGCATTTT
CASSQDLVKPQHF
>TRBJ1-2|TRBV29-1|.|.
TGCAGCGTCTGGACATCGAGCTACACCTTC
CSVWTSSYTF
>TRBJ1-2|TRBV4-3|.|.
TGCGCCAGCAGCCAACTGACAGGTTCCTATGGCTACACCTTC
CASSQLTGSYGYTF
>TRBJ1-2|TRBV28|.|.
TGTGCCAGCAGTTTATCGGGACAAAATAACTATGGCTACACCTTC
CASSLSGQNNYGYTF
>TRBJ2-1|TRBV2|.|.
TGTGCCGACCAACAGGGTCGGAACAATGAGCAGTTCTTC
CADQQGRNNEQFF
>TRBJ2-2|TRBV20-1|TRBD1|.
TGCAGTGCCCCCGGGACAGGGAACACCGGGGAGCTGTTTTTT
CSAPGTGNTGELFF
>TRBJ1-1|TRBV29-1|.|.
TGCAGCGCGGGGGGGGCTCGGGCTGAAGCTTTCTTT
CSAGGARAEAFF
>TRBJ1-1|TRBV12-3/TRBV12-4|.|.
TGTGCCAGCAGTTTAGGGGCGGCTGCTGAAGCTTTCTTT
CASSLGAAAEAFF
>TRBJ1-2|TRBV13|.|.
TGTGCCAGCACCGAGACAGTGGCTAACTATGGCTACACCTTC
CASTETVANYGYTF
>TRBJ1-2|TRBV6-5|.|.
TGTGCCAGCAGCAATACAGGGACTGGCTACACCTTC
CASSNTGTGYTF
>TRBJ2-5|TRBV6-2/TRBV6-3|TRBD1|.
TGTGCCAGCAGACCTACTGGACAGGGGGGGAAGACCCAGTACTTC
CASRPTGQGGKTQYF
>TRBJ1-2|TRBV30|TRBD1|once
TGTGCCTGGTTACGGGGACAGGGGGCCCTAAATGGCTACACCTTC
CAWLRGQGALNGYTF
>TRBJ1-2|TRBV7-2|.|once
TGTGCCAGCAGCTTAGATAGTGGCTACACCTTC
CASSLDSGYTF
>TRBJ2-2|TRBV20-1|.|.
TGCAGTGCTAGAGATCTGACAGAGGCAACCGGGGAGCTGTTTTTT
CSARDLTEATGELFF